The source of this T cell receptor beta chain is a study of cytomegalovirus exposure and HLA in healthy donors. Primers included in the PCR were 60 Vbeta and 13 Jbeta primers. This table comes from immunoSEQ multiplex PCR, and its TCRdb copy is limited to in-frame clones, with some not included. Of 150,000 to 200,000 clones detected, 65% to 80% appear once; the ten largest clones hold 0.95% to 1.4%. This CDR3 is 17 amino acids long. Losses at the gene ends were 0 bases for V and 8 bases for J; bases not matched to a gene: 9. Germline V gives CDR1 SGHRS, CDR2 YFSETQ. This sequence was found in a woman aged 40 to 50 in good health and CMV-seronegative. The gene calls are TRBV5-1 and TRBJ2-1, with 12 bases matching TRBD2. Input material: PBMCs. The CDR3 spells CASSLATTSGSWDEQFF. The DNA of the CDR3 is TGCGCCAGCAGCTTGGCCACGACTAGCGGGAGTTGGGATGAGCAGTTCTTC.